This is a list of T cell receptor beta chains from one sample in a study of blood T cells in healthy people across ages. TCRdb redid the calling of the 5' RACE reads with MiXCR, one entry per CDR3 protein. The repertoire holds 650,000 to 1,000,000 distinct CDR3 sequences, around 34% seen once, with 10% to 15% in the top ten. Sequencing used blood. The receptors were gathered from a young man in good health. CDR3s include the opening cysteine and the closing phenylalanine or tryptophan. The D gene is left open where the match is weak. A clone size is listed for some rows: how often the clone was seen (once, few, many), or a class if it is expanded.

d_call j_call v_call clone_size cdr3_nt cdr3_aa
NA TRBJ1-6 TRBV12-3/TRBV12-4 few TGTGCCAGCAGTTATAGCTCCTATAATTCACCCCTCCACTTT CASSYSSYNSPLHF
NA TRBJ1-5 TRBV6-2/TRBV6-3 NA TGTGCCAGCAGTTACACCCGTCTGGGCCAGCCCCAGCATTTT CASSYTRLGQPQHF
NA TRBJ2-1 TRBV5-1 NA TGCGCCAGCAGCTTGGAGGCGGTCTCCTACAATGAGCAGTTCTTC CASSLEAVSYNEQFF
NA TRBJ2-1 TRBV4-1 NA TGCGCCAGCAGCCAAATCCTCCAGAAGAGCTCCTACAATGAGCAGTTCTTC CASSQILQKSSYNEQFF
NA TRBJ2-2 TRBV14 few TGTGCCAGCAGCCAAGAGGTGAACACCGGGGAGCTGTTTTTT CASSQEVNTGELFF
NA TRBJ2-5 TRBV20-1 few TGCAGTGTCTCGCTGGACAGCCTCAGTAGGGATGAGCAGTACTTC CSVSLDSLSRDEQYF
NA TRBJ2-5 TRBV12-3/TRBV12-4 few TGTGCCAGCAGTCCTACAGGGGAGGCGTACCAAGAGACCCAGTACTTC CASSPTGEAYQETQYF
NA TRBJ1-2 TRBV4-3 NA TGCGCCAGCAGCCCAAATCTGGAAGATGGCTACACCTTC CASSPNLEDGYTF
NA TRBJ1-4 TRBV4-3 NA TGCGCCAGCAGCCAAGATCGGCTAAATGAAAAACTGTTTTTT CASSQDRLNEKLFF
TRBD1 TRBJ1-2 TRBV7-8 NA TGTGCCAGCACCCCCGGTGGGACAGGGTTTGGCTACACCTTC CASTPGGTGFGYTF
NA TRBJ2-4 TRBV6-5 NA TGTGCCAGCAGACCCGAATGCGGGGTCCGGAACATTCAGTACTTC CASRPECGVRNIQYF
NA TRBJ1-1 TRBV20-1 few TGCAGTGCTCTTCTCGGGACTGAAGCTTTCTTT CSALLGTEAFF
NA TRBJ1-2 TRBV7-2 NA TGTGCCAGCAAAGTGGACAGCCTGGCGGATGAGGGCTACACCTTC CASKVDSLADEGYTF
TRBD2 TRBJ2-7 TRBV7-2 NA TGTGCCAGCAGTACCGGGGGCAGCGGGGGGTACAATGAGCAGTACTTC CASSTGGSGGYNEQYF
NA TRBJ2-5 TRBV11-2 NA TGTGCCAGCAGCTTAGAGACAGAAGAGACCCAGTACTTC CASSLETEETQYF
NA TRBJ2-3 TRBV6-5 few TGTGCCAGCAGTTACTCGGCCAGGGTGGCAGATACGCAGTATTTT CASSYSARVADTQYF
NA TRBJ2-7 TRBV9 NA TGTGCCAGCAGCGTAGCGTGGCAATACAATGAGCAGTACTTC CASSVAWQYNEQYF